Each of the 12 T cell receptor beta chains below was sequenced from the same sample in a study of T cells after yellow fever vaccination. TCRdb recomputed calls from the 5' RACE reads with MiXCR, one row per CDR3 protein. This table holds hundreds of thousands of distinct CDR3 sequences, around 10% found once. Sequenced material: PBMCs, taken on the day of the first yellow fever vaccination. Source of these receptors: a young man who received the YFV17D yellow fever vaccine.

This clonotype appeared a few times. The chain is built from TRBV29-1 and TRBJ1-6, with D maybe TRBD1 (5 bases). The CDR3 runs to 13 residues. The V gene's germline CDR1 is SQVTM and CDR2 ANQGSEA. V was trimmed by 4 bases and J by 7 bases, leaving 11 bases between them. For the CDR3, the DNA is TGCAGCGTTGGCAGGGAGGTGAATTCACCCCTCCACTTT. It translates to CSVGREVNSPLHF.

This clonotype was seen many times. The CDR3 here is CASSPTTASYEQYF. The CDR3 bases are TGTGCCAGCAGTCCAACGACAGCATCCTACGAGCAGTACTTC. The J gene is TRBJ2-7, the V gene TRBV12-3 or TRBV12-4; weak D call: TRBD1 (5 bases). V was clipped by 5 bases and J by 1 base, with 12 bases between them. This CDR3 is built from 14 residues.

About this clonotype: This could be a read error, since a much larger clone is one nucleotide away. The genes are TRBV7-2 and TRBJ2-2; D assignment may be TRBD1 or TRBD2 (6 bases each). This CDR3 spans 13 amino acids. Germline-derived CDR1 and CDR2 are SGHTA and FQGNSA. The CDR3 coding sequence is TGTGCCAGCAGCCTACAGTGGAGGGGGGAGCTGCTTTTT. Amino acids: CASSLQWRGELLF.

The chain is built from TRBV3-1 and TRBJ1-1; 7 bases are a match to TRBD1. J gave up 3 bases and V 1 base, and 14 bases lay outside the gene matches. Germline lookup yields CDR1 LGHDT and CDR2 YNNKEL (reference sequence). The CDR3 runs 18 residues. CDR3 in DNA: TGTGCCAGCAGCCAAGGATACCGGGACAGCGGACGGTACACTGAAGCTTTCTTT. Protein sequence: CASSQGYRDSGRYTEAFF.

The CDR3 coding sequence is TGTGCCTGGAGTGTGGTTGAAAAACTGTTTTTT. Protein: CAWSVVEKLFF. The V gene is TRBV30, the J gene TRBJ1-4; D gene ambiguous. Trimming pared 0 bases from V and 7 bases from J, leaving 3 bases between. This CDR3 has 11 amino acids. The germline CDR1 and CDR2 sequences are GTSNPN and SVGIG (reference sequence). The whole variable domain, remainder taken from reference TRBV30 and TRBJ1-4, is SQTIHQWPATLVQPVGSPLSLECTVEGTSNPNLYWYRQAAGRGLQLLFYSVGIGQISSEVPQNLSASRPQDRQFILSSKKLLLSDSGFYLCAWSVVEKLFFGSGTQLSVL.

The genes are TRBV4-2 and TRBJ2-6; TRBD2 matches 10 bases. The CDR3 length is 19 residues. CDR1 LGHNA and CDR2 YNFKEQ come from the germline V gene. The junction had 10 bases not matched to a gene; V was cut back by 0 bases and J by 5 bases. The CDR3 reads CASSQDIRLAGDWANVLTF. The DNA for the CDR3 is TGTGCCAGCAGCCAAGATATAAGGCTAGCGGGGGACTGGGCCAACGTCCTGACTTTC.

This clonotype came up a few times. V usage is TRBV6-1 and J usage is TRBJ2-4; D may be TRBD1 (6 bases). Trimming took 6 bases from V and 7 from J, leaving 16 bases between them. The CDR3 runs to 14 residues. Germline lookup yields CDR1 MNHNS and CDR2 SASEGT. CDR3 nucleotides: TGTGCCAGCAGCCCCTGGAGAGGGGGTAACATTCAGTACTTC. This codes for CASSPWRGGNIQYF.

Only a few counts were recorded for this clonotype. The rearrangement uses TRBV27 and TRBJ2-7; D is unresolved. Germline V CDR1 and CDR2: MNHEY, SMNVEV (reference sequence). The CDR3 spans 15 residues. Deletions cut 2 bases from V and 2 bases from J, with 13 bases between. CDR3 nucleotide sequence: TGTGCCAGCAGTTTACGTTCGCCCCTGACCTACGAGCAGTACTTC. Translation gives CASSLRSPLTYEQYF.

This clonotype was seen more than once but under ten times. This chain connects TRBV28 to TRBJ2-3; D not certain. Trimming shortened V by 4 bases and J by 2 bases, and 7 bases separated the two germline ends. The germline V gene has CDR1 MDHEN and CDR2 SYDVKM. The CDR3 contains 13 residues. The CDR3 coding sequence is TGTGCCAGCAGTTCACCCTTCACAGATACGCAGTATTTT. This gives the protein CASSSPFTDTQYF.

The chain has TRBV5-5 and TRBJ1-2, with D unclear. V lost 0 bases and J 7 bases, leaving 16 bases between the germline ends. In germline, CDR1 is SGHKS, CDR2 YYEKEE (reference sequence). The CDR3 contains 15 residues. CDR3 DNA sequence: TGTGCCAGCAGCTTGGCGTATCTGGGAGGAGGTGGCTACACCTTC. As protein: CASSLAYLGGGGYTF.

The chain recombines TRBV6-5 with TRBJ2-5, with D possibly matching TRBD1 (6 bases). Trimming cost V 0 bases and J 3 bases, with 20 bases left between them. In germline, CDR1 is MNHEY, CDR2 SVGAGI. The CDR3 has 18 amino acids. CDR3 sequence (DNA): TGTGCCAGCAGTTACTCGGGCTACCCGAAGGGGGTGGAAGAGACCCAGTACTTC. The encoded protein is CASSYSGYPKGVEETQYF.

This clonotype was counted ten times or more. This chain joins TRBV4-1 and TRBJ1-1; D perhaps matches TRBD1 (5 bases). The CDR3 is 15 amino acids. Germline V gene sequence: CDR1 MGHRA, CDR2 YSYEKL. V was cut by 1 base and J by 0 bases, with 9 bases left in between. In nucleotides, the CDR3 is TGCGCCAGCAGCCAAGTTGGGGGTCTGAACACTGAAGCTTTCTTT. Protein product: CASSQVGGLNTEAFF.